The 29 T cell receptor beta chains presented below share a single source sample, sequenced in a study of blood T cell repertoires in COVID-19. The protocol was immunoSEQ multiplex PCR, while the TCRdb copy is restricted to in-frame clones and leaves out a portion. The sample lists roughly 250,000 clones, more than 85% seen once, with approximately 2.6% in the top ten. The material sequenced was peripheral blood. The origin of the receptors is a person in their late teens or twenties with COVID-19, enrolled during active disease.

The V and J genes are TRBV7-9 and TRBJ1-1; no clear D gene. The ends were cut back, 1 base at V and 2 bases at J, with 5 bases in the middle. CDR3 size: 13 residues. Germline CDR1 is SEHNR and CDR2 is FQNEAQ (reference sequence). DNA for the CDR3: TGTGCCAGCAGCTTAGGGAGTAACACTGAAGCTTTCTTT. Its protein is CASSLGSNTEAFF. The entire variable domain, with the rest obtained from reference TRBV7-9 and TRBJ1-1, is as follows: DTGVSQNPRHKITKRGQNVTFRCDPISEHNRLYWYRQTLGQGPEFLTYFQNEAQLEKSRLLSDRFSAERPKGSFSTLEIQRTEQGDSAMYLCASSLGSNTEAFFGQGTRLTVV.

This chain uses TRBV14 with TRBJ2-2; D remains ambiguous. V was shortened by 4 bases and J by 0 bases, with 18 bases between the two germline ends. The CDR3 length is 18 residues. Germline V gene data show CDR1 as SGHDN and CDR2 as FVKESK. DNA for the CDR3: TGTGCCAGCAGCCCAACACCTGGAGCTAATACGAACACCGGGGAGCTGTTTTTT. Translating it yields CASSPTPGANTNTGELFF.

J is TRBJ2-1 and V is TRBV10-3; TRBD2 aligns across 8 bases. The CDR3 is made up of 16 amino acids. Trimming took 3 bases from V and 2 from J; bases not matched to a gene: 6. In germline, CDR1 is ENHRY, CDR2 SYGVKD. The CDR3: CAISDEREPTYNEQFF. The CDR3 DNA follows: TGTGCCATCAGTGATGAGCGGGAGCCCACCTACAATGAGCAGTTCTTC.

The V and J genes are TRBV2 and TRBJ2-3; maybe TRBD2 (5 bases). This CDR3 spans 14 amino acids. V lost 5 bases to trimming and J lost 1 base, with 10 bases between them. Per the germline V gene, CDR1 is SNHLY and CDR2 is FYNNEI. The CDR3 here is CASSQTEGTDTQYF. For the CDR3, the DNA is TGTGCCAGCAGTCAAACGGAGGGCACAGATACGCAGTATTTT.

The chain recombines TRBV19 with TRBJ1-4, with D possibly matching TRBD1 (6 bases). V shed 7 bases and J shed 8 bases, with 17 bases lying between them. The germline V gene encodes CDR1 LNHDA and CDR2 SQIVND (reference sequence). This CDR3 has 14 amino acids. The CDR3 bases are TGTGCCAGTAAGAGGGGGAAGGACTTCGAAAAACTGTTTTTT. It encodes CASKRGKDFEKLFF. Combining the CDR3 with reference TRBV19 and TRBJ1-4 gives the whole variable domain DGGITQSPKYLFRKEGQNVTLSCEQNLNHDAMYWYRQDPGQGLRLIYYSQIVNDFQKGDIAEGYSVSREKKESFPLTVTSAQKNPTAFYLCASKRGKDFEKLFFGSGTQLSVL.

The rearrangement uses TRBV7-2 and TRBJ2-7, with 9 positions matching TRBD2. The V segment lost 4 bases and the J segment 6 bases; nucleotides outside the gene matches: 10. CDR1 and CDR2 (germline): SGHTA, FQGNSA. The CDR3 extends over 15 amino acids. CDR3 coding DNA: TGTGCCAGCAGCTCCGGAGCGGGAGGTCTCTCCGAGCAGTACTTC. Its protein is CASSSGAGGLSEQYF.

This chain uses TRBV6-1 with TRBJ1-3; D is undetermined. CDR1 and CDR2 from the germline V gene are MNHNS and SASEGT. V dropped 0 bases and J dropped 4 bases, with 7 bases sitting between them. This CDR3 is built from 14 residues. The CDR3 here is CASSEARWGNTIYF. The CDR3 DNA reads TGTGCCAGCAGTGAAGCGCGCTGGGGAAACACCATATATTTT.

V and J are TRBV29-1 and TRBJ2-1, with TRBD2 matching over 14 bases. CDR3 length equals 18 residues. Unmatched junction bases numbered 10, after V lost 6 bases and J lost 0 bases. Germline V lookup: CDR1 SQVTM, CDR2 ANQGSEA. DNA of the CDR3: TGCAGCGTGGATGGACTAGCGGGAGGCCTGAGCTCCTACAATGAGCAGTTCTTC. The encoded protein is CSVDGLAGGLSSYNEQFF.

This sequence joins TRBV29-1 and TRBJ2-7; D remains unclear. CDR3 length equals 12 residues. Germline-derived CDR1 and CDR2 are SQVTM and ANQGSEA. With 5 bases removed from V and 0 bases from J, the gap between germline ends came to 8 bases. CDR3 nucleotide sequence: TGCAGCGTTCACAGCCTCTCCTACGAGCAGTACTTC. The encoded protein is CSVHSLSYEQYF.

The chain links TRBV19 to TRBJ2-1; 10 nucleotides line up with TRBD2. CDR3 length: 16 amino acids. The V and J ends lost 5 bases and 3 bases, in that order; junction bases with no gene match: 7. Germline V lookup: CDR1 LNHDA, CDR2 SQIVND (reference sequence). The CDR3: CASSQSSGSSYNEQFF. CDR3 nucleotides: TGTGCCAGTAGTCAATCTAGCGGGAGTAGCTACAATGAGCAGTTCTTC.

CDR3 amino acids: CASSSRRGNYGYTF. The CDR3 nucleotides are TGTGCCAGCAGCTCCCGCCGGGGGAACTATGGCTACACCTTC. The chain recombines TRBV7-2 with TRBJ1-2; tentatively, D is TRBD1 (5 bases). Deletions cut 4 bases from V and 2 bases from J, with 11 bases between. The CDR3 runs 14 residues. Germline loops: CDR1 SGHTA, CDR2 FQGNSA.

V usage is TRBV4-1 and J usage is TRBJ2-2; D is uncertain. CDR3 length equals 16 residues. CDR1 and CDR2 (germline): MGHRA, YSYEKL. Trimming removed 5 bases from V and 0 bases from J, with 13 bases in between. CDR3 in amino acids: CASSIRLPANTGELFF. Written as DNA, the CDR3 is TGCGCCAGCAGCATTCGACTCCCCGCGAACACCGGGGAGCTGTTTTTT.

The V call is TRBV27, the J call TRBJ1-5; D gene unclear. The CDR3 contains 15 residues. V lost 1 base and J 3 bases, leaving 10 bases between the germline ends. CDR1 is MNHEY and CDR2 is SMNVEV in the germline V gene (reference sequence). The CDR3 here is CASSLFNSPNQPQHF. The CDR3 DNA reads TGTGCCAGCAGTTTATTTAACAGCCCCAATCAGCCCCAGCATTTT.

This clone was observed a few times. The V gene is TRBV21-1, the J gene TRBJ2-5; whether TRBD2, the table's D call, matches the DNA was not checked. TRBV21-1 is designated a pseudogene. There are 16 residues in the CDR3. CDR3 in amino acids: CASSKVPSGLRETQYF. The CDR3 DNA sequence: TGTGCCAGCAGTAAAGTCCCTAGCGGGTTACGAGAGACCCAGTACTTC.

The chain is built from TRBV18 and TRBJ2-7; TRBD2 matches 9 bases. The V gene end was trimmed by 3 bases and the J gene end by 4 bases; junction bases not matched to a gene: 4. There are 14 residues in the CDR3. Germline values: CDR1 KGHSH, CDR2 LQKENI. The CDR3 protein is CASSPTSGLYEQYF. The CDR3 DNA reads as TGTGCCAGCTCACCCACTAGCGGGCTTTACGAGCAGTACTTC. The full variable domain, with the rest looked up from reference TRBV18 and TRBJ2-7, is NAGVMQNPRHLVRRRGQEARLRCSPMKGHSHVYWYRQLPEEGLKFMVYLQKENIIDESGMPKERFSAEFPKEGPSILRIQQVVRGDSAAYFCASSPTSGLYEQYFGPGTRLTVT.

The chain employs TRBV11-2 and TRBJ2-7; TRBD1 matches 9 bases. The CDR3 has 15 residues. Trimming removed 5 bases from V and 2 bases from J; junction bases left unmatched: 7. Germline-derived CDR1 and CDR2 are SGHAT and FQNNGV. DNA of the CDR3: TGTGCCAGCAGCGCCGGGACAGGGCCTCCCTACGAGCAGTACTTC. Amino acid sequence: CASSAGTGPPYEQYF.

V and J are TRBV29-1 and TRBJ2-7, with TRBD2 matching 12 bases. The CDR3 is 14 amino acids. CDR1 is SQVTM, CDR2 ANQGSEA, per germline. V trimming: 4 bases; J trimming: 4 bases; junction bases outside the gene matches: 5. For the CDR3, the DNA is TGCAGCGTTGGGACTAGCGGGATACTGTACGAGCAGTACTTC. This codes for CSVGTSGILYEQYF.

The chain combines TRBV16 with TRBJ1-2, with 9 bases aligning to TRBD1. Germline V gene lookup returns CDR1 KGHSY and CDR2 FQNENV. V lost 1 base and J lost 4; bases outside the gene matches: 4. The CDR3 is 15 amino acids. Written as DNA, the CDR3 is TGTGCCAGCAGCCAATATGACAGGGGGGTCTATGGCTACACCTTC. Translated, it gives CASSQYDRGVYGYTF.

The V and J genes are TRBV24-1 and TRBJ2-1; TRBD2 aligns across 12 bases. CDR1 and CDR2 from the germline V gene are KGHDR and SFDVKD. The CDR3 length is 15 residues. Trimming at V came to 3 bases and at J to 10 bases, leaving 6 bases not matched to a gene. CDR3 protein: CATSDGLAGSAEQFF. CDR3 DNA: TGTGCCACCAGTGATGGACTAGCGGGAAGCGCAGAGCAGTTCTTC.

The chain couples TRBV9 to TRBJ2-1, with D tentatively TRBD2 (6 bases). Germline assignment: CDR1 SGDLS and CDR2 YYNGEE. Trimming shortened V by 2 bases and J by 0 bases, and 6 bases separated the two germline ends. The CDR3 totals 14 residues. The CDR3 region has the DNA TGTGCCAGCAGCGTGGGACTCTCCTACAATGAGCAGTTCTTC. Amino acids: CASSVGLSYNEQFF.

The chain's CDR3 is CSVSGQGNTEAFF. The CDR3, as DNA: TGCAGCGTCTCGGGACAGGGGAACACTGAAGCTTTCTTT. V is TRBV29-1 and J is TRBJ1-1, with 9 bases that match TRBD1. The trim removed 6 bases at V and 1 base at J, leaving 3 bases unmatched. Germline V lookup: CDR1 SQVTM, CDR2 ANQGSEA. The CDR3 spans 13 residues.

The J gene is TRBJ2-2, the V gene TRBV21-1; the D call of TRBD2 is as the table states it, not checked on the DNA. TRBV21-1 is classified as a pseudogene. The CDR3 is 16 amino acids. The CDR3 sequence is CASSKVTRFRTGELFF. CDR3 coding DNA: TGTGCCAGCAGCAAAGTAACTAGATTTCGCACCGGGGAGCTGTTTTTT.

V and J are TRBV24-1 and TRBJ1-5, with a weak D call TRBD1 (6 bases). V lost 3 bases to trimming and J lost 0 bases, with 14 bases between them. Germline CDR1 and CDR2: KGHDR and SFDVKD. This CDR3 has 17 residues. This CDR3 reads CATSDLRQEHSNQPQHF. CDR3 sequence (DNA): TGTGCCACCAGTGATCTAAGACAGGAACATAGCAATCAGCCCCAGCATTTT.

The V gene is TRBV5-1, the J gene TRBJ2-2, with 8 positions matching TRBD2. Trimming at V came to 2 bases and at J to 0 bases, leaving 6 bases not matched to a gene. In germline, CDR1 is SGHRS, CDR2 YFSETQ. The CDR3 has 17 residues. The CDR3 bases are TGCGCCAGCAGCTTTCCGCGGGAGGCCGCGAACACCGGGGAGCTGTTTTTT. Protein sequence: CASSFPREAANTGELFF. The variable domain in full, with the rest retrieved from reference TRBV5-1 and TRBJ2-2, is KAGVTQTPRYLIKTRGQQVTLSCSPISGHRSVSWYQQTPGQGLQFLFEYFSETQRNKGNFPGRFSGRQFSNSRSEMNVSTLELGDSALYLCASSFPREAANTGELFFGEGSRLTVL.

The chain links TRBV6-1 to TRBJ2-7; D not resolved. The germline V and J ends were trimmed by 1 base and 3 bases, with 13 bases remaining between them. Germline V gene sequence: CDR1 MNHNS, CDR2 SASEGT. CDR3 length: 15 residues. The CDR3 DNA sequence: TGTGCCAGCAGTGAAGGAACCCCCATACTCTACGAGCAGTACTTC. Its protein is CASSEGTPILYEQYF.

This chain joins TRBV4-1 and TRBJ1-3, with D maybe TRBD1 (5 bases). V was clipped by 4 bases and J by 0 bases, with 13 bases between them. This CDR3 has 16 residues. Germline-derived CDR1 and CDR2 are MGHRA and YSYEKL. This CDR3 is CASSLQQVYSGNTIYF. CDR3 DNA: TGCGCCAGCAGCCTTCAACAGGTATACTCTGGAAACACCATATATTTT.

The V gene is TRBV6-2 or TRBV6-3, the J gene TRBJ1-2; D perhaps matches TRBD1 (6 bases). CDR1 is MNHEY, CDR2 SVGEGT, per germline. The germline V and J ends were trimmed by 2 bases and 4 bases, with 8 bases remaining between them. There are 13 residues in the CDR3. The CDR3 nucleotides read TGTGCCAGCAGTTACGGACAGCCCTATGGCTACACCTTC. Amino acid sequence: CASSYGQPYGYTF.

The chain combines TRBV7-9 with TRBJ2-1; 11 nucleotides align to TRBD2. Germline lookup yields CDR1 SEHNR and CDR2 FQNEAQ (reference sequence). J lost 7 bases, V lost 6 bases, and 17 bases had no gene match. The CDR3 consists of 18 residues. The CDR3 spells CASSLARGPWTSGNEQFF. DNA for the CDR3: TGTGCCAGCAGTCTAGCCCGAGGCCCGTGGACTAGCGGGAATGAGCAGTTCTTC.

The chain joins TRBV4-1 to TRBJ1-4; D gene uncertain. Trimming shortened V by 1 base and J by 0 bases, and 12 bases separated the two germline ends. The CDR3 is made up of 17 amino acids. Germline V gene sequence: CDR1 MGHRA, CDR2 YSYEKL. The CDR3 DNA is TGCGCCAGCAGCCAAGGAAGGCTGACACCAACTAATGAAAAACTGTTTTTT. Its translation is CASSQGRLTPTNEKLFF.